This TCR beta chain was identified in a study of T cells in Graves' hyperthyroidism and ophthalmopathy. Diagnosis of hyperthyroidism was new in patients aged 18 to 65, and its duration was under 2 months. RNA transcripts were the template for amplifying TCR beta CDR3 regions. The TCR CDR3 was amplified in a first-round RT-PCR using the HTBI primer set. TCRdb re-analysed the multiplex PCR reads in MiXCR, keeping a single row per CDR3 protein. Counted here are over 550,000 distinct CDR3 sequences, 16% occurring once; the ten biggest clones make up around 19%. V shed 5 bases and J shed 4 bases, with 17 bases lying between them. The CDR3 length is 15 residues. Germline V gene data show CDR1 as MGHDK and CDR2 as SYGVNS.

Sample: blood. This TCR was recovered from a woman between 18 and 29 years old with Graves' hyperthyroidism. The V gene is TRBV25-1, the J gene TRBJ1-1; D remains unclear. This CDR3 reads CASSPAPGGGTEAFF. The CDR3 DNA reads TGTGCCAGCAGTCCCGCCCCAGGTGGCGGCACTGAAGCTTTCTTT.